These T cell receptor beta chains were read from a single sample in a study of blood T cell repertoires in COVID-19. Some clones are missing from TCRdb's copy, which holds only in-frame ones; the method was immunoSEQ multiplex PCR. Seen here are approximately 60,000 clones, approximately 80% observed once, and the top ten hold 18%. Material: peripheral blood. The receptor source for this set is a man between 60 and 75 years old with acute or convalescent COVID-19. The CDR3 runs from the conserved cysteine through the conserved F or W.

j_call: TRBJ2-5; v_call: TRBV18; cdr3_aa: CASSNGETQYF
j_call: TRBJ2-1; v_call: TRBV27; cdr3_aa: CASSPTLGTLPNNEQFF
j_call: TRBJ2-5; v_call: TRBV6-5; cdr3_aa: CASSPTGKETQYF
j_call: TRBJ2-3; v_call: TRBV10-3; cdr3_aa: CAIMSTGEVTDTQYF
j_call: TRBJ2-1; v_call: TRBV7-9; cdr3_aa: CASSQPLAGVNEQFF
j_call: TRBJ2-1; v_call: TRBV9; cdr3_aa: CASSFGLAGYNEQFF
j_call: TRBJ2-3; v_call: TRBV11-3; cdr3_aa: CASSFSSTDTQYF
j_call: TRBJ2-6; v_call: TRBV6-2/TRBV6-3; cdr3_aa: CASRPSGRGTGANVLTF
j_call: TRBJ2-2; v_call: TRBV2; cdr3_aa: CASRITDYTGELFF
j_call: TRBJ2-7; v_call: TRBV7-9; cdr3_aa: CASSNNGLAGSYEQYF
j_call: TRBJ2-3; v_call: TRBV2; cdr3_aa: CASRGGTSGPGDTQYF
j_call: TRBJ1-2; v_call: TRBV6-5; cdr3_aa: CASRQGYGYTF
j_call: TRBJ1-1; v_call: TRBV2; cdr3_aa: CASSGSAEAFF
j_call: TRBJ2-5; v_call: TRBV15; cdr3_aa: CATSRGSSGVVVQETQYF
j_call: TRBJ2-4; v_call: TRBV27; cdr3_aa: CASSFGPKRGGKNIQYF
j_call: TRBJ2-1; v_call: TRBV9; cdr3_aa: CASSVLDRGYNEQFF